This is a list of T cell receptor beta chains from one sample in a study of regulatory T cells in long-lasting Graves disease. TCRdb re-called the multiplex PCR reads through MiXCR, storing one row per CDR3 protein. The data hold 400,000 to 500,000 distinct CDR3 sequences, with 13% to 15% observed a single time. The sample was also linked to a second study, of T cells in Graves' hyperthyroidism and ophthalmopathy.

The sequencing used peripheral blood mononuclear cells (PBMCs), collected at new diagnosis, from a patient treated with antithyroid drugs. Receptor source: a woman aged 45-59 years with Graves disease. Both conserved end residues are part of each CDR3. Fields, in order: V gene, J gene, D gene, clone size, CDR3 length, CDR3 protein, CDR3 DNA. D genes are given only for firm matches. Clone size, where shown, is once, few, many, or a class for clones that have expanded.

TRBV28	TRBJ1-4	TRBD1	many	14	CASRGTGFGEKLFF	TGTGCCAGCAGAGGGACAGGGTTCGGTGAAAAACTGTTTTTT
TRBV12-3/TRBV12-4	TRBJ1-4	NA	NA	14	CASSFIGGIEKLFF	TGTGCCAGCAGTTTTATAGGGGGAATTGAAAAACTGTTTTTT
TRBV11-2	TRBJ2-1	TRBD2	few	19	CASSSPGLAGGPSYNEQFF	TGTGCCAGCAGCTCGCCGGGACTAGCGGGAGGGCCGTCGTACAATGAGCAGTTCTTC
TRBV5-1	TRBJ2-1	NA	many	15	CASSFLPGLSDEQFF	TGCGCCAGCAGCTTTTTACCGGGATTGAGCGATGAGCAGTTCTTC
TRBV13	TRBJ2-5	TRBD1	few	16	CASSFGTGGVGETQYF	TGTGCCAGCAGCTTCGGGACAGGGGGCGTTGGGGAGACCCAGTACTTC
TRBV2	TRBJ1-5	TRBD1	many	15	CASSRDRGSNQPQHF	TGTGCCAGCAGCCGGGACAGGGGTAGCAATCAGCCCCAGCATTTT
TRBV7-6	TRBJ2-7	TRBD2	many	15	CASSLDPAGNYEQYF	TGTGCCAGCAGCTTAGATCCAGCGGGGAACTACGAGCAGTACTTC
TRBV30	TRBJ2-5	TRBD2	many	18	CAWSVIGALAGIEETQYF	TGTGCCTGGAGTGTAATTGGTGCGCTAGCGGGAATCGAAGAGACCCAGTACTTC
TRBV18	TRBJ2-1	TRBD2	NA	19	CASYEAGLASGRPPGEQFF	TGTGCCAGCTACGAGGCAGGGTTGGCTAGCGGGAGGCCCCCCGGTGAGCAGTTCTTC
TRBV30	TRBJ2-3	NA	NA	14	CAWTLAQHTDTQYF	TGTGCCTGGACTCTAGCGCAACACACAGATACGCAGTATTTT
TRBV5-6	TRBJ1-5	NA	NA	15	CASSSDGRVSQPQHF	TGTGCCAGCAGCTCCGATGGCAGGGTGAGTCAGCCCCAGCATTTT
TRBV5-1	TRBJ2-7	NA	NA	12	CASSHDRVEQYF	TGCGCCAGCAGCCACGACAGAGTCGAGCAGTACTTC
TRBV12-3/TRBV12-4	TRBJ2-1	NA	few	14	CASSLVAAYNEQFF	TGTGCCAGCAGTTTAGTAGCGGCTTACAATGAGCAGTTCTTC
TRBV12-3/TRBV12-4	TRBJ1-4	TRBD1	many	16	CASSSLTGGRDEKLFF	TGTGCCAGCAGTTCTTTAACAGGGGGTAGGGATGAAAAACTGTTTTTT
TRBV27	TRBJ2-1	TRBD2	NA	15	CASSTTLADYNEQFF	TGTGCCAGCAGTACCACACTAGCGGACTACAATGAGCAGTTCTTC
TRBV12-5	TRBJ2-1	TRBD2	few	17	CASGLASGTFSYNEQFF	TGTGCTAGTGGTTTGGCAAGCGGGACCTTCTCCTACAATGAGCAGTTCTTC
TRBV5-1	TRBJ1-5	TRBD1	many	15	CASSWDRGGNQPQHF	TGCGCCAGCAGCTGGGACAGGGGCGGAAATCAGCCCCAGCATTTT
TRBV18	TRBJ1-3	NA	few	18	CASSPRPTQGGSGNTIYF	TGTGCCAGCTCCCCCAGGCCCACACAGGGAGGCTCTGGAAACACCATATATTTT
TRBV28	TRBJ2-1	NA	few	15	CASSSASGPRDEQFF	TGTGCCAGCAGTTCAGCGTCAGGGCCTCGGGATGAGCAGTTCTTC
TRBV2	TRBJ1-6	NA	few	16	CASSGVLELLNSPLHF	TGTGCCAGCAGTGGGGTCCTGGAGTTGTTGAATTCACCCCTCCACTTT
TRBV6-2/TRBV6-3	TRBJ2-3	NA	few	14	CASSYGTHTDTQYF	TGTGCCAGCAGTTACGGGACTCACACAGATACGCAGTATTTT
TRBV28	TRBJ1-5	NA	many	13	CASSPGINQPQHF	TGTGCCAGCAGTCCAGGGATCAATCAGCCCCAGCATTTT
TRBV3-1	TRBJ2-2	NA	many	18	CASSAPGWRDANTGELFF	TGTGCCAGCAGCGCTCCAGGTTGGCGGGATGCGAACACCGGGGAGCTGTTTTTT
TRBV19	TRBJ2-5	TRBD1	NA	15	CASSQDRGGQETQYF	TGTGCCAGTAGTCAAGACAGGGGAGGACAAGAGACCCAGTACTTC
TRBV4-1	TRBJ2-3	NA	many	14	CASSLTRDSGSRYF	TGCGCCAGCAGCCTAACACGGGACTCCGGATCCCGGTATTTT
TRBV19	TRBJ2-1	TRBD2	NA	15	CASTRTSGSGNEQFF	TGTGCCAGTACCCGGACTAGCGGGAGTGGGAATGAGCAGTTCTTC
TRBV30	TRBJ1-1	TRBD1	NA	13	CARTTGGVTEAFF	TGTGCCAGGACCACAGGGGGCGTCACTGAAGCTTTCTTT
TRBV18	TRBJ1-1	TRBD1	many	13	CASSSTGDTEAFF	TGTGCCAGCTCATCGACAGGGGACACTGAAGCTTTCTTT